The subject of this entry is one T cell receptor (beta chain). The entry originates in a study of control samples from healthy donors and cancer patients. With 6 bases removed from V and 4 bases from J, the gap between germline ends came to 20 bases. CDR1 and CDR2 (germline): MNHNY, SVGAGI (reference sequence). The length of the CDR3 is 16 residues. TCRdb's copy holds only in-frame clones and misses some; the assay was immunoSEQ multiplex PCR. This sample has 150,000 to 200,000 clones, with about 92% found just once. The chain carries TRBV6-6 and TRBJ2-3, with TRBD2 as a possible D gene (6 bases). This receptor was obtained from a man aged 25-45 years in good health. Material: blood. The CDR3 here is CASRGLGLLEADTQYF. The CDR3 nucleotides read TGTGCCAGCAGGGGACTGGGACTCCTAGAGGCAGATACGCAGTATTTT.